Listed below are T cell receptor beta chains from one sample, sequenced in a study of regulatory T cells in long-lasting Graves disease. Via MiXCR, TCRdb re-called the multiplex PCR reads, giving one row per CDR3 protein. This table has 400,000 to 500,000 distinct CDR3 sequences, under 25% appearing once. This material consisted of peripheral blood mononuclear cells (PBMCs), taken when the disease was refractory, from a patient treated with antithyroid drugs. The receptors were sampled from a female donor with Graves disease. CDR3s include the opening cysteine and the closing phenylalanine or tryptophan. A D gene is named only where the DNA matches it firmly. Clone sizes are given selectively: once, few, many, or a class where the clone is expanded.

size	D	V	J	DNA	CDR3
-	-	TRBV7-3	TRBJ2-1	TGTGCCAGCAGCTTAATTAGGGGCCAATACAATGAGCAGTTCTTC	CASSLIRGQYNEQFF
few	TRBD2	TRBV20-1	TRBJ2-5	TGCAGTGCCCCGATCGGGGGGGCCGAGACCCAGTACTTC	CSAPIGGAETQYF
few	TRBD2	TRBV20-1	TRBJ2-1	TGCAGTGCTAGAGTTCTAGCGGGAGGGCTGAGCTCCTACAATGAGCAGTTCTTC	CSARVLAGGLSSYNEQFF
many	-	TRBV13	TRBJ1-1	TGTGCCAGCAGCTCCGTTTTCGGGGGAAACACTGAAGCTTTCTTT	CASSSVFGGNTEAFF
-	-	TRBV29-1	TRBJ2-1	TGCAGCGTCGAGGACACCAACTCCTACAATGAGCAGTTCTTC	CSVEDTNSYNEQFF
many	-	TRBV2	TRBJ1-1	TGTGCCAGCAATGAGGCTGAAGCTTTCTTT	CASNEAEAFF
many	TRBD1	TRBV2	TRBJ1-1	TGTGCCAGCAGGGCGGGACAGGCAAACACTGAAGCTTTCTTT	CASRAGQANTEAFF
many	-	TRBV28	TRBJ2-7	TGTGCCTCCCATAAAGGGGGGAGGGCCTACGAGCAGTACTTC	CASHKGGRAYEQYF
-	-	TRBV18	TRBJ2-5	TGTGCCAGCTCACCGTATGAAGAGACCCAGTACTTC	CASSPYEETQYF
many	TRBD1	TRBV2	TRBJ2-5	TGTGCCAGCAGTCGACAGGGGCAACAAGAGACCCAGTACTTC	CASSRQGQQETQYF
-	-	TRBV9	TRBJ2-2	TGTGCCAGCAGCGTCATGAACACCGGGGAGCTGTTTTTT	CASSVMNTGELFF
many	-	TRBV3-1	TRBJ2-6	TGTGCCAGCAGCCTCGCCTCTGGGGCCAACGTCCTGACTTTC	CASSLASGANVLTF
-	TRBD1	TRBV3-1	TRBJ1-4	TGTGCCAGCCAACAAGGGGGACAGCTTAATGAAAAACTGTTTTTT	CASQQGGQLNEKLFF
many	TRBD1	TRBV20-1	TRBJ2-7	TGCAGTGCTGCCGGGACAGCCTCCTACGAGCAGTACTTC	CSAAGTASYEQYF
many	-	TRBV3-1	TRBJ2-5	TGTGCCAGCAGTCAGAGGGAACGGTGGGGGGAGACCCAGTACTTC	CASSQRERWGETQYF
many	-	TRBV2	TRBJ1-5	TGTGCCAGCAGCTGGAACGACAGGCGAAACAATCAGCCCCAGCATTTT	CASSWNDRRNNQPQHF
-	-	TRBV18	TRBJ2-1	TGTGCCAGCTCACCCTCCTATGGATCACAGTGGTTCTTC	CASSPSYGSQWFF
-	-	TRBV9	TRBJ2-3	TGTGCCAGCAGCGTAGGGCTTGAAATAGATACGCAGTATTTT	CASSVGLEIDTQYF
-	-	TRBV30	TRBJ1-5	TGTGCCTGGAGTGTAAGGTTCATGAATCAGCCCCAGCATTTT	CAWSVRFMNQPQHF
-	-	TRBV3-1	TRBJ2-7	TGTGCCAGCAGCCGCACCTTTGAATCCTACGAGCAGTACTTC	CASSRTFESYEQYF
many	-	TRBV28	TRBJ1-4	TGTGCCAGCAGTTTATTAGGGGACGTTGGGGAACTGTTTTTT	CASSLLGDVGELFF
many	TRBD1	TRBV2	TRBJ2-2	TGTGCCAGCAGTCCCGGGACAGGGTCCACCGGGGAGCTGTTTTTT	CASSPGTGSTGELFF